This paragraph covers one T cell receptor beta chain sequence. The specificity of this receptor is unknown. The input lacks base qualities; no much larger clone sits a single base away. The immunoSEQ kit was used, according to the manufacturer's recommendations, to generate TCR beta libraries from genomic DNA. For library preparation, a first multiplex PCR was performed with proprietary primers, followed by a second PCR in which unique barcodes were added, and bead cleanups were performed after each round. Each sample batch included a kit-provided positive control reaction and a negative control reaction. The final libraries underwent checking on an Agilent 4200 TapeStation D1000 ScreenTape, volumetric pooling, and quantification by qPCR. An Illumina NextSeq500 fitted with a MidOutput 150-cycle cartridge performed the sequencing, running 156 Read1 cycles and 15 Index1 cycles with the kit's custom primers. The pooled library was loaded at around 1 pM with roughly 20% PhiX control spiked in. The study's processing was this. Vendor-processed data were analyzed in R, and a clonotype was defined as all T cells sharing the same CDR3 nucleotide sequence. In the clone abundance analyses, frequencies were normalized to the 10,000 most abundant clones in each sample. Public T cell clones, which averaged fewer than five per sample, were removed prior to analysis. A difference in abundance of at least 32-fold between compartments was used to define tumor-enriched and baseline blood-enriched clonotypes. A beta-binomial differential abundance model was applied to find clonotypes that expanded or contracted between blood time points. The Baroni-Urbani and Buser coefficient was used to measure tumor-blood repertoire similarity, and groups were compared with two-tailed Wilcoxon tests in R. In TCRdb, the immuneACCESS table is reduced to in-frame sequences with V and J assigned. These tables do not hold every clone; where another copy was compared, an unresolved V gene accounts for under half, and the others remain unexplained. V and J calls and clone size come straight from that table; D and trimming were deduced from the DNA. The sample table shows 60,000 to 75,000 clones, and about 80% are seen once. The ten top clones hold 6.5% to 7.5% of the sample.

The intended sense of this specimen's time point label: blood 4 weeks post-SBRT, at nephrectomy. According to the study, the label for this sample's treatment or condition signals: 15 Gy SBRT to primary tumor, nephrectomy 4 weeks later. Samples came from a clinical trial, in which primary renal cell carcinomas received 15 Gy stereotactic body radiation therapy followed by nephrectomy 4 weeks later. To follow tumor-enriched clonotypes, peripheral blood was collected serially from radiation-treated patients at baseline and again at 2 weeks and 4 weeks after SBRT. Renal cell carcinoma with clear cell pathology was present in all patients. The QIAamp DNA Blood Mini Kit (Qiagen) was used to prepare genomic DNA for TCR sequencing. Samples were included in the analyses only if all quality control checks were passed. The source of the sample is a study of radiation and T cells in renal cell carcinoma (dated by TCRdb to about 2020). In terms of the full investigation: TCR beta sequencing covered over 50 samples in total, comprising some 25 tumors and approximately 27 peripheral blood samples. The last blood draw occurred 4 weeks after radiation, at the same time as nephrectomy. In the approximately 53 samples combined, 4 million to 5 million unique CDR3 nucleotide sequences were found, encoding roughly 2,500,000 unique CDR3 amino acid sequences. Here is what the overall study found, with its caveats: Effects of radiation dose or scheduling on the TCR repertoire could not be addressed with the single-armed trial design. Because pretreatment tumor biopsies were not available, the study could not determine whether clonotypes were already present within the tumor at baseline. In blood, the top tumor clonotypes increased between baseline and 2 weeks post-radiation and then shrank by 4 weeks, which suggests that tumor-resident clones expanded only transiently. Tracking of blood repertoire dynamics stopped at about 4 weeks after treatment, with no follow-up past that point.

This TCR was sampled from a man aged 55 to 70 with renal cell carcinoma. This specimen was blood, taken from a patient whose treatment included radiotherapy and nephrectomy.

The sequenced DNA: TGTGCCAGTGAGGCGGGAGTGAGAACCGGGGAGCTGTTTTTT. It specifies CASEAGVRTGELFF. The chain couples TRBV11-2 to TRBJ2-2, and TRBD2 aligns with 7 junction nucleotides. V is pruned by 9 bases and J by 5 bases, leaving 9 bases of the junction without a gene match. Spanning cysteine to phenylalanine, the CDR3 consists of 14 amino acids. The kept DNA is CDR3 alone, 42 bases in frame from the first base. The germline V gene provides CDR1 SGHAT and CDR2 FQNNGV.